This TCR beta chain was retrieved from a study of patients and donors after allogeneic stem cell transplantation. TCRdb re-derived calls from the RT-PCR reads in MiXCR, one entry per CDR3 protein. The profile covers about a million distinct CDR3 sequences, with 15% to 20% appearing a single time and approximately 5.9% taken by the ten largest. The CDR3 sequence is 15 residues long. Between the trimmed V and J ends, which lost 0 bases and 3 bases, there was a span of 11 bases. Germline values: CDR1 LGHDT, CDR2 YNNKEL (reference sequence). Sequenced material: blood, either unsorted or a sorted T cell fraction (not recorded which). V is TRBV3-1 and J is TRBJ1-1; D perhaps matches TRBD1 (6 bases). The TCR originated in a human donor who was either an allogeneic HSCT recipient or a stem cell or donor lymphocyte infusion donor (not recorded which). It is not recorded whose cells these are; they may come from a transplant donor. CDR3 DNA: TGTGCCAGCAGCCAAGACACAGGGCTGGACACTGAAGCTTTCTTT. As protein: CASSQDTGLDTEAFF.